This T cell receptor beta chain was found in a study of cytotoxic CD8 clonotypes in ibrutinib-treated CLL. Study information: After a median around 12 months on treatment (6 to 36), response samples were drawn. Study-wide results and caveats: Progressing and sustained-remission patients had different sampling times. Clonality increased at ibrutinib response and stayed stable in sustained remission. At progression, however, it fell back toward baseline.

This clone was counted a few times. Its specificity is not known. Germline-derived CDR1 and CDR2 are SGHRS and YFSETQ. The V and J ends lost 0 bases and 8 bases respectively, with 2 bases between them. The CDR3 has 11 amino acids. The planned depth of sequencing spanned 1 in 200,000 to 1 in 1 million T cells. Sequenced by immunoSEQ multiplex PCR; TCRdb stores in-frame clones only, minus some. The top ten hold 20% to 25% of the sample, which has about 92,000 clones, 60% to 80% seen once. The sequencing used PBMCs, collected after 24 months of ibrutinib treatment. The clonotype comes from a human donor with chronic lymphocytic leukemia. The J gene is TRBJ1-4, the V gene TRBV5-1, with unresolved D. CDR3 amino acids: CASSLEEKLFF. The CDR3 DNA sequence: TGCGCCAGCAGCTTGGAAGAAAAACTGTTTTTT. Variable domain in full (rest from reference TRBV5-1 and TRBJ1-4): KAGVTQTPRYLIKTRGQQVTLSCSPISGHRSVSWYQQTPGQGLQFLFEYFSETQRNKGNFPGRFSGRQFSNSRSEMNVSTLELGDSALYLCASSLEEKLFFGSGTQLSVL.